The clone carrying this T cell receptor (beta chain) has a count of ten or more. The antigen is unknown. The sample belongs to a study of T cells in Graves' hyperthyroidism and ophthalmopathy. Study observations and caveats: Blood also contained most expanded thyroid clonotypes above 0.001. Model-based prediction identified ophthalmopathy a median 6.5 months prior to its onset.

The CDR3 runs to 12 residues. Per the germline V gene, CDR1 is KGHSH and CDR2 is LQKENI. V was clipped by 1 base and J by 9 bases, with 8 bases between them. TCR beta CDR3 sequences were amplified from RNA transcripts. The TCR CDR3 was amplified in a first-round RT-PCR using the HTBI primer set. TCRdb processed the multiplex PCR reads anew with MiXCR; each CDR3 protein has one entry. The data contain 550,000 to 600,000 distinct CDR3 sequences, 16% of them singletons. Exclusion followed for patients with uncontrolled infection, other autoimmune disease, pregnancy or lactation. PBMCs stemmed from less than 13 ml fresh peripheral blood.

Sequencing was performed on blood. The J gene is TRBJ2-3, the V gene TRBV18; D unclear. The receptor was isolated from a woman aged 18-29 years with Graves' hyperthyroidism. CDR3 coding DNA: TGTGCCAGCTCACCACGGGAACGGACGCAGTATTTT. Encoded protein: CASSPRERTQYF.